This T cell receptor beta chain comes out of a study of naive and memory T cell subsets (dated by TCRdb to the late 2010s). With regard to the full study: The study applied an open-source, UMI-based TCR alpha and beta sequencing pipeline to sorted naive and memory peripheral blood T cell subsets. The functional CMV T cell responses agreed completely with IgG serology results. RNA was DNase-treated and reverse transcribed with TCR constant-region primers, mostly using SuperScript III. Summary of the overall study and its limitations: A power law was followed by TCR abundance, with an exponent that differed between naive and memory subsets but was consistent across the three individuals. Following error correction, more than 95% of naive TCR sequences occurred only once, which made naive abundance distributions much steeper than those of memory subsets. In both CD4 and CD8 cells, a rise in Gini index and a fall in Shannon and inverse Simpson diversity were observed from naive through CM, EM and EMRA. A few larger clonotypes were present in naive repertoires, especially CD8 naive repertoires, and these clonotypes were possibly memory cells re-expressing CD45RA. RNA-based TCR counts may be influenced by expression changes linked to T cell activation and differentiation. Clonotypes were defined as single alpha or beta chain sequences, not paired alpha/beta receptors. The repertoire findings for the naive and memory subsets could not be validated, as no ground truth was available.

Concerning this clonotype: Its antigen is currently not known. Base qualities are not provided; no much larger clone lies one nucleotide away.

TCR alpha and beta chain libraries were amplified separately from the second PCR step onward. The CMV status of each donor was determined by measuring IFNgamma production from CD4+ T cells after fresh PBMCs had been stimulated overnight with CMV viral lysate. Miltenyi beads were used first to positively select CD4 T cells, and CD8 T cells were then positively selected from the CD4-negative fraction. After staining for CD3, CD4, CD8, CD45RA, CD27 and a live/dead dye, cells were sorted on a BD Aria II into four subsets based on CD45RA and CD27. A few healthy volunteers provided blood, and the blood of each volunteer was split into CD4 and CD8 T cells and then into four differentiation subsets. Roughly 120 ml of peripheral blood was collected from each donor, and PBMC were isolated by Ficoll-Paque PLUS density-gradient centrifugation. The sorted cells were lysed in RLT buffer, after which RNA was extracted using a Qiagen RNeasy kit and kept at -80 degrees C.

Preparation of the library involved UMI-ligation and nested PCR. The beta constant-region primer consisted of an equimolar mixture of two oligonucleotides that together covered TRBC1 and TRBC2. The ligated cDNA went through four rounds of PCR with nested alpha and beta constant-region primers together with the SP2 primer. A single-stranded oligonucleotide carrying the SP2 primer and a 12-nucleotide UMI was ligated to the 3' end of the cDNA by T4 RNA ligase 1. Incubation of the ligation reaction lasted roughly 20-24 hours at 16 degrees C. PCR2 was usually performed as a SYBR Green qPCR and halted at a preset threshold so that over-amplification would not occur. Agencourt AMPure XP magnetic beads were used for all purifications after the first. Library amounts were measured by Qubit and library quality was assessed on a TapeStation, where the main peak was expected at around 650 bp. Pooled libraries were sequenced on an Illumina MiSeq using v2 2x251 paired-end kits, and typically roughly 0.85-2 million reads were obtained per sample. Libraries were pooled at about 3.7 nM per sample, and roughly 4.5-7.5% PhiX was added to improve cluster recognition. From the authors' description of their analysis: Using tag matching that tolerated one base-pair mismatch, Decombinator assigned V and J genes to FASTQ reads that had been processed by Demultiplexor. Collapsinator used UMIs to correct both sequencing errors and frequency errors arising from PCR heterogeneity. TCRs were translated and CDR3s were extracted from the conserved cysteine to the FGXG phenylalanine by CDR3Translator, with non-productive sequences being flagged. Repertoires were subsampled to equal numbers of UMI-defined TCRs before Gini, Shannon entropy and inverse Simpson indices were calculated. Within the linear range, a power law was fitted by maximum likelihood to the distributions of clonotype abundance. On one naive CD8 sample, the pipeline and MIGEC gave similar UMI counts, unique TCR numbers and clonal distributions. In one analysis, naive TCRs also found in any memory subset of the same donor were removed from the naive repertoire. Repertoires were searched for 7,000 to 7,500 CMV-associated CDR3 sequences compiled from VDJdb and a published dataset. TCRdb applied fastp at Q25 and MiXCR to the public reads, then kept only in-frame beta chains. CDR3 protein sequences are deduplicated, and each keeps its most common genes and DNA. TCRdb, not the original authors, processed these V and J calls. This sample lists over 80,000 distinct CDR3 sequences; around 11% were detected once. In total, the top ten clones hold about 0.14% of the sample.

Its CDR3 holds 11 amino acids, cysteine through phenylalanine. Only the CDR3 region is kept as DNA, spanning 33 bases read in frame from base 1. CDR1 ENHRY and CDR2 SYGVKD are derived from the germline V gene. V sheds 10 bases and J sheds 4 bases, leaving 11 bases between their ends. The TCR was taken from a human donor in good health. The chain was built from TRBV10-3 and TRBJ2-7; the D region possibly corresponds to TRBD2 (6 bases align). Sequenced sample: naive CD4+ T cells from blood. According to the study, the label for this sample's cell subset or site signals: naive T cells, CD45RA high CD27+. The bases read TGTGCCACCAACCGGGGGTACGAGCAGTACTTC. It translates to CATNRGYEQYF.